This T cell receptor (beta chain) is drawn from a study of T cells in Graves' hyperthyroidism and ophthalmopathy. A word on this clonotype: Its target is unknown.

Study results and limitations: Model predictions of ophthalmopathy came a median around 6.5 months before onset. Blood also held most thyroid clonotypes expanded beyond 0.001.

Regions amplified from RNA transcripts were the TCR beta CDR3 regions. Primed by the HTBI set, a first-round RT-PCR was run on the TCR CDR3. From the multiplex PCR reads, TCRdb called clonotypes with MiXCR, one entry per CDR3 protein. The sample yields 550,000 to 700,000 distinct CDR3 sequences, more than 45% seen once. The sequenced sample consisted of peripheral blood or thyroid tissue (not recorded which). The receptor comes from an adult woman with Graves' disease, either hyperthyroidism or ophthalmopathy (not recorded which).

CDR3 sequence reads: CASSFGTVEKLFF. The CDR3, as DNA: TGTGCCAGCAGCTTCGGGACAGTCGAAAAACTGTTTTTT. The chain carries TRBV7-2 and TRBJ1-4; 7 bases map to TRBD1. V was clipped by 3 bases and J by 8 bases; unmatched bases: 3. Germline V gene sequence: CDR1 SGHTA, CDR2 FQGNSA. The CDR3 has 13 residues.